Below, one T cell receptor beta chain is given with its context. Antigen unknown. The sample belongs to a study of Graves' ophthalmopathy and Graves' hyperthyroidism. Notes on the study in general: A 13-signature model separated ophthalmopathy from stable hyperthyroidism, reaching around 90% sensitivity and about 81% specificity cross-validated.

The sequenced template was RNA, covering the TCR beta CDR3 region. An initial RT-PCR round employing HTBI primers preceded a second-round multiplex PCR. TCRdb fed the multiplex PCR reads into MiXCR, producing one record per CDR3 protein. The sample includes over a million distinct CDR3 sequences, about 38% of them seen just once. V was clipped by 3 bases and J by 3 bases, with 8 bases between them. The CDR3 has 14 amino acids. The receptor comes from an adult man with Graves' hyperthyroidism. Sequenced sample: peripheral blood or thyroid tissue (not recorded which). The V and J genes are TRBV12-3 or TRBV12-4 and TRBJ2-2; D ambiguous. The chain's CDR3 is CASSLMTDTGELFF. The CDR3 DNA reads TGTGCCAGCAGTTTGATGACCGACACCGGGGAGCTGTTTTTT.